Following are 8 T cell receptor beta chains from one sample sequenced in a study of shared clonotypes between healthy human individuals. Generated by immunoSEQ multiplex PCR, the TCRdb table keeps only in-frame clones and is missing some. The sample has 950,000 to 1,100,000 clones, 70% to 80% seen once. The specimen sequenced was memory CD4+ T cells sorted from blood. As for subset: CD45RA-negative fraction. The source is a man aged 18 to 29 in good health.

V usage is TRBV19 and J usage is TRBJ1-1; tentatively, D is TRBD1 (5 bases). The germline CDR1 and CDR2 sequences are LNHDA and SQIVND (reference sequence). The CDR3 contains 15 residues. The germline V and J ends were trimmed by 6 bases and 5 bases, with 19 bases remaining between them. CDR3 protein: CASSWIGRGETEAFF. DNA for the CDR3: TGTGCCAGTAGCTGGATAGGGCGGGGGGAGACTGAAGCTTTCTTT.

This clone showed up just once. V usage is TRBV30 and J usage is TRBJ1-1, with D tentatively TRBD1 (5 bases). The CDR3 loop spans 13 amino acids. The germline gives CDR1 GTSNPN, CDR2 SVGIG (reference sequence). Trimming stripped 7 bases from V and 1 base from J, with 13 bases between. This CDR3 is CAFSPDTNTEAFF. CDR3 bases: TGTGCCTTCTCCCCGGACACGAACACTGAAGCTTTCTTT.

The J gene is TRBJ2-3, the V gene TRBV5-1; a possible D gene is TRBD2 (7 bases). V dropped 6 bases and J dropped 4 bases, with 15 bases sitting between them. Germline CDR1 reads SGHRS; CDR2 reads YFSETQ. The CDR3 has 14 amino acids. CDR3 DNA sequence: TGCGCCAGCAATGAGGGGGGGCAGGCAGATACGCAGTATTTT. Residues: CASNEGGQADTQYF.

The CDR3 coding sequence is TGTGCCTGGAGTAGCGTCAGGGTCCGGGAAAAACTGTTTTTT. Translated, it gives CAWSSVRVREKLFF. The V and J genes are TRBV30 and TRBJ1-4; D perhaps matches TRBD1 (5 bases). The CDR3 is 14 residues long. The V gene lost 2 bases and the J gene lost 8 bases, with 15 bases spanning the gap. The germline CDR1 and CDR2 sequences are GTSNPN and SVGIG (reference sequence).

The V gene is TRBV7-9, the J gene TRBJ2-5; D is perhaps TRBD1 (6 bases). The CDR3 totals 15 residues. V lost 8 bases, J lost 2 bases, and 18 bases lay in between. Looked up from germline, CDR1 is SEHNR and CDR2 is FQNEAQ (reference sequence). The CDR3 loop is CASQRAGAYQETQYF. DNA for the CDR3: TGTGCCAGCCAGAGGGCAGGGGCTTATCAAGAGACCCAGTACTTC.

The table lists this clone with a count of one. This chain links TRBV5-1 with TRBJ2-1; TRBD2 agrees at 7 bases. V was clipped by 4 bases and J by 4 bases; unmatched bases: 14. The CDR3 has 17 residues. Germline V gives CDR1 SGHRS, CDR2 YFSETQ. The DNA for the CDR3 is TGCGCCAGCAGCCATACCGGGGTGGCGGGAGCTTACAATGAGCAGTTCTTC. It encodes CASSHTGVAGAYNEQFF. Using reference TRBV5-1 and TRBJ2-1 for the parts outside the CDR3, the full variable domain is KAGVTQTPRYLIKTRGQQVTLSCSPISGHRSVSWYQQTPGQGLQFLFEYFSETQRNKGNFPGRFSGRQFSNSRSEMNVSTLELGDSALYLCASSHTGVAGAYNEQFFGPGTRLTVL.

DNA of the CDR3: TGCGCCAGCAGCTTCCGACAGCCCGTACTCAATGAGCAGTTCTTC. Its translation: CASSFRQPVLNEQFF. This chain links TRBV5-1 with TRBJ2-1, with D possibly being TRBD1 (5 bases). The V gene's germline CDR1 is SGHRS and CDR2 YFSETQ. The V and J ends lost 2 bases and 6 bases respectively, with 15 bases between them. The CDR3 sequence is 15 residues long. The variable domain in full, completed from reference TRBV5-1 and TRBJ2-1, reads KAGVTQTPRYLIKTRGQQVTLSCSPISGHRSVSWYQQTPGQGLQFLFEYFSETQRNKGNFPGRFSGRQFSNSRSEMNVSTLELGDSALYLCASSFRQPVLNEQFFGPGTRLTVL.

Comment on this clone: This sample also contains other DNA sequences that code for the same CDR3. V and J are TRBV29-1 and TRBJ1-1; D gene unclear. Between the trimmed V and J ends, which lost 3 bases and 4 bases, there was a span of 6 bases. Per the germline V gene, CDR1 is SQVTM and CDR2 is ANQGSEA. This CDR3 has 11 residues. In DNA form, the CDR3 reads TGCAGCGTTGACGGAGGCACTGAAGCTTTCTTT. This sequence encodes CSVDGGTEAFF.